Listed below are T cell receptor beta chains from one sample, sequenced in a study of blood T cell repertoires in COVID-19. Some clones are missing from TCRdb's copy, which holds only in-frame ones; the method was immunoSEQ multiplex PCR. This repertoire shows some 81,000 clones, roughly 95% found once; its top ten account for around 4.7%. The sequenced sample consisted of peripheral blood. The receptors were gathered from a human donor with active COVID-19. The donor label of this sample is uncertain. Both conserved end residues are part of each CDR3. Each record gives: V gene, clone size, D gene, J gene, CDR3 DNA, CDR3 protein. D genes are given only for firm matches. Size values are once, few and many counts, or a class for expanded clones, and some rows have none.

v_call: TRBV7-9
clone_size: .
d_call: .
j_call: TRBJ1-4
cdr3_nt: TGTGCCAGCAGCTCCCCGGCGGGTCCGTATAATGAAAAACTGTTTTTT
cdr3_aa: CASSSPAGPYNEKLFF

v_call: TRBV11-2
clone_size: .
d_call: TRBD2
j_call: TRBJ2-3
cdr3_nt: TGTGCCAGCAGCTTGGGGCGGGGGGCCCTCGGCACAGATACGCAGTATTTT
cdr3_aa: CASSLGRGALGTDTQYF

v_call: TRBV14
clone_size: .
d_call: TRBD1
j_call: TRBJ2-5
cdr3_nt: TGTGCCAGCAGCCTCAGACAGGGCGGAGAGACCCAGTACTTC
cdr3_aa: CASSLRQGGETQYF

v_call: TRBV3-1/TRBV3-2
clone_size: .
d_call: .
j_call: TRBJ1-2
cdr3_nt: TGTGCCAGCAGCCTAAGAGCTAACTATGGCTACACCTTC
cdr3_aa: CASSLRANYGYTF

v_call: TRBV6-1
clone_size: .
d_call: TRBD1
j_call: TRBJ1-2
cdr3_nt: TGTGCCAGCAGTGTAACCGGGACAGCACTCGCTAACTATGGCTACACCTTC
cdr3_aa: CASSVTGTALANYGYTF

v_call: TRBV7-2
clone_size: once
d_call: .
j_call: TRBJ2-1
cdr3_nt: TGTGCCAGCAGCTTAAATTGGGGAGCAAATGAGCAGTTCTTC
cdr3_aa: CASSLNWGANEQFF

v_call: TRBV9
clone_size: .
d_call: .
j_call: TRBJ2-2
cdr3_nt: TGTGCCAGCAGCGTAGGGGCAGTCCCGGTCACCGGGGAGCTGTTTTTT
cdr3_aa: CASSVGAVPVTGELFF

v_call: TRBV20-1
clone_size: .
d_call: .
j_call: TRBJ2-7
cdr3_nt: TGCAGTGCTAGAGATAGTTACGAGCAGTACTTC
cdr3_aa: CSARDSYEQYF

v_call: TRBV5-4
clone_size: .
d_call: TRBD2
j_call: TRBJ2-5
cdr3_nt: TGTGCCAGCAGCTTGGAGTGGCGGGGGTACCAAGAGACCCAGTACTTC
cdr3_aa: CASSLEWRGYQETQYF

v_call: TRBV19
clone_size: .
d_call: .
j_call: TRBJ1-1
cdr3_nt: TGTGCCAGTAGTACCCGAGTAGCGAACACTGAAGCTTTCTTT
cdr3_aa: CASSTRVANTEAFF

v_call: TRBV10-2
clone_size: .
d_call: TRBD2
j_call: TRBJ2-3
cdr3_nt: TGCGCCAGCAGCGCCCCCCGGACTAGCGGGATGGTGGCAGATACGCAGTATTTT
cdr3_aa: CASSAPRTSGMVADTQYF

v_call: TRBV5-5
clone_size: .
d_call: .
j_call: TRBJ2-3
cdr3_nt: TGTGCCAGCACCCCCCACCGGGTAGGTGGGGATACGCAGTATTTT
cdr3_aa: CASTPHRVGGDTQYF

v_call: TRBV3-1/TRBV3-2
clone_size: .
d_call: TRBD2
j_call: TRBJ2-5
cdr3_nt: TGTGCCAGCAGCCAAATAGCGGGAGTGGGTGTAATAGAGACCCAGTACTTC
cdr3_aa: CASSQIAGVGVIETQYF

v_call: TRBV3-1/TRBV3-2
clone_size: .
d_call: TRBD2
j_call: TRBJ2-3
cdr3_nt: TGTGCCAGCAGCCCCCGCTTGGGTAGCGGGAGATTTTACCGCGCAGATACGCAGTATTTT
cdr3_aa: CASSPRLGSGRFYRADTQYF

v_call: TRBV7-9
clone_size: .
d_call: TRBD1
j_call: TRBJ1-1
cdr3_nt: TGTGCCAGCAGCCATGGGGACAGGGTGAACACTGAAGCTTTCTTT
cdr3_aa: CASSHGDRVNTEAFF

v_call: TRBV2
clone_size: .
d_call: TRBD1
j_call: TRBJ2-3
cdr3_nt: TGTGCCAGCGGGACAGGGGGCTTGATGTGGACGCAGTATTTT
cdr3_aa: CASGTGGLMWTQYF